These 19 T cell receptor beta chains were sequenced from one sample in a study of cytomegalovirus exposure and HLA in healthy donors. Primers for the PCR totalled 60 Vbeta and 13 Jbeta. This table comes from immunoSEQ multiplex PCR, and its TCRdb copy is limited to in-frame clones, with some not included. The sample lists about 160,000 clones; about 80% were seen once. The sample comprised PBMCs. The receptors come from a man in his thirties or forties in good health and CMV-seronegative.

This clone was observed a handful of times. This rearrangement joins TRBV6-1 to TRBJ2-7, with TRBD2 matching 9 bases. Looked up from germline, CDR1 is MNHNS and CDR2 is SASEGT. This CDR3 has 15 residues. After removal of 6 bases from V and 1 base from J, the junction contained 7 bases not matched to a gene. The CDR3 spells CASSSLAGLSYEQYF. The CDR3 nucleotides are TGTGCCAGCAGCTCCCTAGCGGGGCTGTCCTACGAGCAGTACTTC.

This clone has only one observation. The CDR3 loop is CASRSSPGQGNTEAFF. In DNA, the CDR3 is TGTGCCAGTAGAAGTTCTCCGGGACAGGGGAACACTGAAGCTTTCTTT. The chain joins TRBV19 to TRBJ1-1, with 9 nucleotides matching TRBD1. The CDR3 runs 16 residues. The germline V gene has CDR1 LNHDA and CDR2 SQIVND (reference sequence). Trimming at V came to 6 bases and at J to 1 base, leaving 9 bases not matched to a gene.

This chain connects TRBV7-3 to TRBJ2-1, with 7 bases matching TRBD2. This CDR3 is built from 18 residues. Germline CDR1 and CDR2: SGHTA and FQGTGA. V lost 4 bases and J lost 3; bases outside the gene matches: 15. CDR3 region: CASSSVQIAGVRYNEQFF. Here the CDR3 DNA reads TGTGCCAGCAGCTCGGTTCAGATAGCGGGTGTTCGCTACAATGAGCAGTTCTTC. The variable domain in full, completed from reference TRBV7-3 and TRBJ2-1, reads GAGVSQTPSNKVTEKGKYVELRCDPISGHTALYWYRQSLGQGPEFLIYFQGTGAADDSGLPNDRFFAVRPEGSVSTLKIQRTERGDSAVYLCASSSVQIAGVRYNEQFFGPGTRLTVL.

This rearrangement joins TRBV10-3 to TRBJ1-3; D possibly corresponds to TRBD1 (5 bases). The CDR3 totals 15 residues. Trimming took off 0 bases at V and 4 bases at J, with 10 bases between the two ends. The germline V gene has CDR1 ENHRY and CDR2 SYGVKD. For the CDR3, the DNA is TGTGCCATCAGTGAGTCGGGCAGGGCCGGAAACACCATATATTTT. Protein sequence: CAISESGRAGNTIYF.

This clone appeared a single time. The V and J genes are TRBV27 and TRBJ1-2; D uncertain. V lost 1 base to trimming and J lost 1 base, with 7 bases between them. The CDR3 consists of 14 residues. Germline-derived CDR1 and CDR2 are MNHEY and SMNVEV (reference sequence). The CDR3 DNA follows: TGTGCCAGCAGTTTATTTCCCGGTAACTATGGCTACACCTTC. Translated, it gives CASSLFPGNYGYTF.

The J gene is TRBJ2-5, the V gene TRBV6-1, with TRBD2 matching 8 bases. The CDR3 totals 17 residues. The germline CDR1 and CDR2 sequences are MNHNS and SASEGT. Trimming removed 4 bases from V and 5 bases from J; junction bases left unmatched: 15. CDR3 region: CASSGGGGLAGRETQYF. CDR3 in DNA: TGTGCCAGCAGTGGTGGAGGGGGGCTAGCGGGCAGGGAGACCCAGTACTTC.

The CDR3 sequence is CASSPKPTGAPYEQYF. The CDR3, as DNA: TGTGCCAGCAGCCCCAAACCGACAGGGGCGCCCTACGAGCAGTACTTC. The V call is TRBV7-6, the J call TRBJ2-7; 8 bases line up with TRBD1. The CDR3 covers 16 residues. Germline V gives CDR1 SGHVS, CDR2 FNYEAQ. V was pared by 5 bases and J by 2 bases, with 11 bases of the junction left unmatched.

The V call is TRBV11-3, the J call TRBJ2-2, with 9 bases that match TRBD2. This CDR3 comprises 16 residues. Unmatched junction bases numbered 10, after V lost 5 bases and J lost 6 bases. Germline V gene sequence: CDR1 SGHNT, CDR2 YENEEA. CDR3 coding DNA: TGTGCCAGCAGCCCGATGTCGGGACTAGCATCCGGGGAGCTGTTTTTT. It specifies CASSPMSGLASGELFF.

DNA for the CDR3: TGTGCCATCAGGGGGCGAGGTGGTTTGGAGCTGTTTTTT. Encoded protein: CAIRGRGGLELFF. The chain employs TRBV10-3 and TRBJ2-2, with D tentatively TRBD1 (5 bases). The length of the CDR3 is 13 residues. Trimming left V 6 bases short and J 10 bases short, with 15 bases between. Germline V gene lookup returns CDR1 ENHRY and CDR2 SYGVKD.

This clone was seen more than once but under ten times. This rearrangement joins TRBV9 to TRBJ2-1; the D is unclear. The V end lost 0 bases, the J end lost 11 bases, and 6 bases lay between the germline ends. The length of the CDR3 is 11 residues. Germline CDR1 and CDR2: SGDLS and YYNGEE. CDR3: CASSVGAKQFF. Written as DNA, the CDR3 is TGTGCCAGCAGCGTAGGGGCCAAGCAGTTCTTC.

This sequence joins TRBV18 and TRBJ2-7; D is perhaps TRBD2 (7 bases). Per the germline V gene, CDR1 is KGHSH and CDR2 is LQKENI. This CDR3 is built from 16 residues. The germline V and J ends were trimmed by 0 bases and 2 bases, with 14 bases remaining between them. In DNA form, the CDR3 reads TGTGCCAGCTCACCACCGGGTTGGGGGGGCGCCTACGAGCAGTACTTC. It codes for CASSPPGWGGAYEQYF.

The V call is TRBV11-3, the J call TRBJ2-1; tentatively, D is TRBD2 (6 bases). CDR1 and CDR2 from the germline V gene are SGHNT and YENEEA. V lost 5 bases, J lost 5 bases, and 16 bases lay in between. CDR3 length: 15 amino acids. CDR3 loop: CASSLRTGENNEQFF. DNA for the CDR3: TGTGCCAGCAGCCTGAGGACGGGGGAAAACAATGAGCAGTTCTTC.

The DNA for the CDR3 is TGTGCCAGCAGTTACGAGGGCTTCAGTACGCAGTATTTT. This encodes CASSYEGFSTQYF. The V call is TRBV6-6, the J call TRBJ2-3; a weak D match, TRBD2 (5 bases). This CDR3 region has 13 residues. V lost 2 bases, J lost 8 bases, and 11 bases lay in between. Germline V gene sequence: CDR1 MNHNY, CDR2 SVGAGI (reference sequence).

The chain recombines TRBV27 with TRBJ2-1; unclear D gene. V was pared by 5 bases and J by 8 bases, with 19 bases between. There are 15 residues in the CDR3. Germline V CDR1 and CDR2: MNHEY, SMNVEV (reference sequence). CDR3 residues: CASSRLVATFYEQFF. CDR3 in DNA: TGTGCCAGCAGTCGATTAGTCGCGACATTCTATGAGCAGTTCTTC.

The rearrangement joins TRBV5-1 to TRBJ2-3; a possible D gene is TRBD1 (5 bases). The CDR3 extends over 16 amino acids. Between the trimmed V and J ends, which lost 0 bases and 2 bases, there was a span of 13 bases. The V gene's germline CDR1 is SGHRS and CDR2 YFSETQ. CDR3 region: CASSLGQRSTTDTQYF. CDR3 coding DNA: TGCGCCAGCAGCTTGGGACAGCGATCTACCACAGATACGCAGTATTTT.

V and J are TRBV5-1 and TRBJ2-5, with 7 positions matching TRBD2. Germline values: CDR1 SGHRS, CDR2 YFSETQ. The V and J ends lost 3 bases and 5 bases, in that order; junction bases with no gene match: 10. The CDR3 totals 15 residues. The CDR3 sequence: CASSWVGGLEETQYF. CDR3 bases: TGCGCCAGCAGCTGGGTGGGAGGGCTTGAGGAGACCCAGTACTTC. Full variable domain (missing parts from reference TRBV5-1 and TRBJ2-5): KAGVTQTPRYLIKTRGQQVTLSCSPISGHRSVSWYQQTPGQGLQFLFEYFSETQRNKGNFPGRFSGRQFSNSRSEMNVSTLELGDSALYLCASSWVGGLEETQYFGPGTRLLVL.

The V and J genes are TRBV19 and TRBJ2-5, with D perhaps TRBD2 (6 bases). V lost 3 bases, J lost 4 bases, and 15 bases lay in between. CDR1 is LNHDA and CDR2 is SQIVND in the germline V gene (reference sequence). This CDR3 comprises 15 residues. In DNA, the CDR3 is TGTGCCAGTAGTATGTCCGCCTTAGCGGCAGAGACCCAGTACTTC. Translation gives CASSMSALAAETQYF.

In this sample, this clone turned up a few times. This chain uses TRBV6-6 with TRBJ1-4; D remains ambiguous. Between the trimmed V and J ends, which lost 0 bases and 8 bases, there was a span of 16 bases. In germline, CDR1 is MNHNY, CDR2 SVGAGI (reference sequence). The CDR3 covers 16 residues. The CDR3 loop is CASSYSILGVGEKLFF. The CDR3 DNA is TGTGCCAGCAGTTACTCGATACTGGGAGTTGGGGAAAAACTGTTTTTT.

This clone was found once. CDR3 DNA sequence: TGTGCCAGCACGAGGCAGGGGGGACATCAGCCCCAGCATTTT. Protein sequence: CASTRQGGHQPQHF. The genes are TRBV28 and TRBJ1-5; 7 bases map to TRBD1. CDR1 is MDHEN, CDR2 SYDVKM, per germline. The CDR3 is made up of 14 amino acids. The V segment lost 7 bases and the J segment 5 bases; nucleotides outside the gene matches: 8.